The sequence of this TCR beta chain was determined in a study of blood T cell repertoires in COVID-19 (dated by TCRdb to about 2020). About the full investigation: The collaborator samples originated in the United States, Italy and Spain and spanned the acute and convalescent phases of COVID-19. Deeply sampled blood TCRbeta repertoires from subjects exposed to, actively infected with, or recovered from COVID-19 were included in the dataset. The material from the prospective study consisted of cDNA or gDNA derived from T cells, B-cell-depleted T cells, or PBMCs. The repertoires were released in a freely available public database intended as a resource for research on the immune response to SARS-CoV-2. Sample metadata almost always included a de-identified subject ID, COVID-19 status, age in years and sex. Samples came from the ongoing ImmuneRACE study (first 160 participants) plus 1,254 subjects from 6 global collaborators. Where HLA class I and class II types were available, the types were taken from metadata supplied by the sample provider, not from assay-based typing. The full study reports these points: The amount of clinical and demographic metadata varied by source and participant and was provided uncurated.

CDR1 and CDR2 were assigned from the germline V gene as MNHEY and SVGEGT. V loses 4 bases of germline sequence and J loses 2 bases, and the interval between the two ends is 14 bases. From its cysteine to its phenylalanine, the CDR3 spans 15 amino acids. Left in the record is the CDR3 DNA by itself, 45 bases read in frame from the first base. Each collaborating institution followed its own protocols to collect whole blood in K2EDTA tubes. For TCRbeta analysis, collaborators shipped samples as frozen whole blood, isolated PBMCs, or DNA extracted from either of those sample types. A word on this clone: Its antigen target is currently unknown. No per-base quality is available; no much larger clone lies one base away.

TCRbeta CDR3 regions were amplified from genomic DNA using the immunoSEQ Assay, a bias-controlled multiplex PCR. From the authors' description of their analysis: The number of nucleated cells in each sample was estimated from the amplification of reference gene primers within the assay. To quantify the absolute abundance of each unique TCRbeta CDR3 rearrangement, sequence reads were collapsed and filtered. For each sample, productive Simpson clonality was calculated by taking the square root of Simpson's diversity index across productive rearrangements. TCRdb holds this immuneACCESS table with in-frame rearrangements only. Some clones are missing; in checked studies, unresolved V genes explain under half, and the rest has no known cause. The DNA was the basis for D and trimming; V, J and clone size are from that table. This sample lists roughly 200,000 clones; around 80% were detected once. Of the sample, approximately 3% is held by the ten largest clones.

Sequenced input: peripheral blood. This receptor was identified in a woman older than 75 with active or convalescent COVID-19. The chain is assembled from TRBV6-2 or TRBV6-3 and TRBJ2-5; the D gene is perhaps TRBD1, from 5 matching bases. The CDR3 here reads CASSWTLLPQETQYF. The nucleotide sequence is given as TGTGCCAGCAGTTGGACACTTCTTCCACAAGAGACCCAGTACTTC.